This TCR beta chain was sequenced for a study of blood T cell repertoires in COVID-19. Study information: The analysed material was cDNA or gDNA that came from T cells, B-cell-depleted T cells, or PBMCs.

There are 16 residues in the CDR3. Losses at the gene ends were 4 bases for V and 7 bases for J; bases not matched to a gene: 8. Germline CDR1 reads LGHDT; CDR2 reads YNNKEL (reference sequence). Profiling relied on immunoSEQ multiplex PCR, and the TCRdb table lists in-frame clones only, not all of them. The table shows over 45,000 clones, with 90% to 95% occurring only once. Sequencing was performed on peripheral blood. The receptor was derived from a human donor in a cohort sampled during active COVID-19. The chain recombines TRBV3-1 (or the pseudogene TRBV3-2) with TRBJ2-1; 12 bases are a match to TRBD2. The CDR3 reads CASSPGLAGGQNEQFF. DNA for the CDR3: TGTGCCAGCAGCCCTGGGCTAGCGGGGGGGCAGAATGAGCAGTTCTTC.